This TCR beta chain was sequenced in a study of blood T cell repertoires in COVID-19. Trimming pared 1 base from V and 0 bases from J, leaving 4 bases between. Germline CDR1 is MGHRA and CDR2 is YSYEKL. The CDR3 totals 14 residues. Per the original methods: Amplification with reference gene primers provided the estimates of nucleated cell counts. Sequencing used immunoSEQ multiplex PCR; TCRdb keeps in-frame clones, though not all of them. V, J and clone size are taken as reported in that table, and D and trimming were inferred from the DNA itself. The sample records hundreds of thousands of clones, approximately 92% being singletons.

This receptor was identified in a man aged 25-45 years who had recovered from COVID-19. The chain links TRBV4-1 to TRBJ1-5, with D unresolved. Sequencing used PBMCs or T cells enriched from blood (not recorded which). CDR3 in amino acids: CASSQGHSNQPQHF. The CDR3 DNA reads as TGCGCCAGCAGCCAAGGTCATAGCAATCAGCCCCAGCATTTT.